This record concerns one T cell receptor beta chain sequence. This record belongs to a study of shared clonotypes between healthy human individuals. The wider study: The cohort comprised a couple of women and three men. Their ages spanned 18 to 49 years.

Measured with immunoSEQ multiplex PCR; TCRdb has only the in-frame clones, and not every one. This sample has approximately 530,000 clones, with about 96% found just once. Trimming removed 1 base from V and 0 bases from J; junction bases left unmatched: 6. Looked up from germline, CDR1 is MGHRA and CDR2 is YSYEKL. The CDR3 sequence is 17 residues long. The sequence came from a woman aged 25-40 years in good health. V and J are TRBV4-1 and TRBJ2-1, with 7 bases aligning to TRBD2. Sequenced sample: naive CD4+ T cells sorted from blood. Specified subset: CD45RA+ positively selected. CDR3 protein: CASSQGSRGSSYNEQFF. CDR3 bases: TGCGCCAGCAGCCAAGGGTCTCGCGGGAGCTCCTACAATGAGCAGTTCTTC.